This paragraph reports one T cell receptor beta chain. What it binds is not known. Every contributor of samples was a Caucasian grown-up residing in Nashville, Tennessee. The protocol was immunoSEQ multiplex PCR, while the TCRdb copy is restricted to in-frame clones and leaves out a portion. Here the sample spans around 200,000 clones, about 68% being singletons. This specimen belongs to a study of shared clonotypes between healthy human individuals. Findings and limits, study-wide: The four-donor shared clonotypes exceeded non-shared clonotypes in generation probability, with non-shared ones scoring lower.

CDR3 length: 15 amino acids. Trimming at V came to 4 bases and at J to 7 bases, leaving 9 bases not matched to a gene. Per germline, CDR1 SGHNT and CDR2 YYREEE (reference sequence). The chain couples TRBV5-4 to TRBJ2-7; 12 positions match TRBD2. The clonotype was recovered from a man aged 30 to 39 in good health. The source material was memory CD4+ T cells sorted from blood. The sample's subset: CD45RA-negative fraction. The CDR3 is CASSNPSGRAGEQYF. CDR3 DNA: TGTGCCAGCAGCAACCCTAGCGGGAGGGCGGGTGAGCAGTACTTC.